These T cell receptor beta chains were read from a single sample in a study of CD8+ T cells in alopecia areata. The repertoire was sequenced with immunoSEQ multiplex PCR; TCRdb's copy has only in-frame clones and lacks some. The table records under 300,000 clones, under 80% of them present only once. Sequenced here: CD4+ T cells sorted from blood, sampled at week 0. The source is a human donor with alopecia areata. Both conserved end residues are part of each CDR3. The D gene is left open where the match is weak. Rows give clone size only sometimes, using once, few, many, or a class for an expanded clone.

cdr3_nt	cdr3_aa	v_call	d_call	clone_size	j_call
TGCAGCGTTGAATCGCCCGGGGATGAAAAACTGTTTTTT	CSVESPGDEKLFF	TRBV29-1	.	.	TRBJ1-4
TGCAGCGTTGCGCCCGAGGGGGGCTATGGCTACACCTTC	CSVAPEGGYGYTF	TRBV29-1	.	.	TRBJ1-2
TGTGCCAGCAGCTTAGTTATAGCACAGGGGGCCCACATTCAGTACTTC	CASSLVIAQGAHIQYF	TRBV7-8	TRBD1	.	TRBJ2-4
TGCGCCAGCAGCTTGTCTGGGGCCAACGTCCTGACTTTC	CASSLSGANVLTF	TRBV5-1	.	.	TRBJ2-6
TGTGCCAGCAGCTTAACGGGACAGGGCTTACCGACGGCTGAAGCTTTCTTT	CASSLTGQGLPTAEAFF	TRBV7-2	TRBD1	few	TRBJ1-1
TGTGCCAGCAGTTACCGACCGGGGGACACTGAAGCTTTCTTT	CASSYRPGDTEAFF	TRBV6-5	.	.	TRBJ1-1
TGTGCCAGCAGCTCACCTAGGGGCGGTGAGACCCAGTACTTC	CASSSPRGGETQYF	TRBV13	.	.	TRBJ2-5
TGTGCCAGCAGCGTAGGGCGGGGACAGACTGGCTACACCTTC	CASSVGRGQTGYTF	TRBV9	TRBD1	once	TRBJ1-2
TGCAGCGTTGAAGATGTCGGAAACCAAGAGACCCAGTACTTC	CSVEDVGNQETQYF	TRBV29-1	.	few	TRBJ2-5
TGCAGCGGGACAGGGGATAGCACAGATACGCAGTATTTT	CSGTGDSTDTQYF	TRBV29-1	TRBD1	.	TRBJ2-3
TGCAGCGTTGCAGACTACGAGCAGTACTTC	CSVADYEQYF	TRBV29-1	.	.	TRBJ2-7
TGTGCTAGCAGCTTAGTGTCAGGGGGGGATCAGCCCCAGCATTTT	CASSLVSGGDQPQHF	TRBV7-7	TRBD1	.	TRBJ1-5
TGCAGTGCAGGGCCTGGAAACACCATATATTTT	CSAGPGNTIYF	TRBV20-1	.	.	TRBJ1-3
TGTGCCTGGAGTGTCGTGGCTGAAGCTTTCTTT	CAWSVVAEAFF	TRBV30	.	.	TRBJ1-1
TGTGCCAGCAGTAGGACAGGGGCCTACGAGCAGTACTTC	CASSRTGAYEQYF	TRBV5-4	TRBD1	few	TRBJ2-7
TGCGCCAGCAGAAACACGGGACTTCTCTACAATGAGCAGTTCTTC	CASRNTGLLYNEQFF	TRBV4-1	.	.	TRBJ2-1
TGTGCCATCAGGTCCGGGACGGGCAATCAGCCCCAGCATTTT	CAIRSGTGNQPQHF	TRBV10-3	.	.	TRBJ1-5